The 28 T cell receptor beta chains reported below all come from one sample, sequenced in a study of cytomegalovirus exposure and HLA in healthy donors. Both 60 Vbeta primers and 13 Jbeta primers went into the PCR. Sequencing used immunoSEQ multiplex PCR; TCRdb keeps in-frame clones, though not all of them. The data hold 100,000 or so clones, with around three quarters observed a single time. Sequenced input: PBMCs. The receptors originated from a female donor in good health and CMV-seronegative.

The genes are TRBV2 and TRBJ2-5, with D unclear. The CDR3 has 13 residues. Germline V lookup: CDR1 SNHLY, CDR2 FYNNEI. V was trimmed by 8 bases and J by 1 base, leaving 11 bases between them. CDR3: CASVWAPQETQYF. CDR3 nucleotides: TGTGCCAGCGTTTGGGCGCCCCAAGAGACCCAGTACTTC.

This sequence joins TRBV29-1 and TRBJ2-2; 7 bases line up with TRBD2. Trimming removed 6 bases from V and 4 bases from J; junction bases left unmatched: 8. CDR3 length: 14 residues. The V gene's germline CDR1 is SQVTM and CDR2 ANQGSEA. CDR3 loop: CSVPGLAGTGELFF. The DNA of the CDR3 is TGCAGCGTACCCGGGTTAGCGGGCACCGGGGAGCTGTTTTTT.

This chain joins TRBV5-1 and TRBJ2-5; D possibly corresponds to TRBD2 (6 bases). The CDR3 length is 17 residues. Germline CDR1 is SGHRS and CDR2 is YFSETQ. The ends were cut back, 0 bases at V and 2 bases at J, with 17 bases in the middle. CDR3 DNA: TGCGCCAGCAGCTTGGGGGGGACTCCCAGGGAACAAGAGACCCAGTACTTC. It encodes CASSLGGTPREQETQYF.

Details on this clone: A junction boundary mismatches the germline segment, possibly from a read error. CDR3 bases: TGCAGCGTGGAAGCCGGGTCCTACGAGCAGTACTTC. Its protein product is CSVEAGSYEQYF. V gene TRBV29-1 combines with J gene TRBJ2-7; D is undetermined. The germline gives CDR1 SQVTM, CDR2 ANQGSEA. The CDR3 covers 12 residues.

V is TRBV27 and J is TRBJ2-1; 9 positions match TRBD1. After removal of 2 bases from V and 4 bases from J, the junction contained 6 bases not matched to a gene. Germline CDR1 MNHEY, CDR2 SMNVEV (reference sequence). The CDR3 has 16 residues. CDR3 nucleotide sequence: TGTGCCAGCAGTTTACCTGGACAGGGGCCGTACAATGAGCAGTTCTTC. It is translated as CASSLPGQGPYNEQFF.

The chain joins TRBV6-6 to TRBJ1-2; possibly TRBD1 for D (5 bases). V dropped 6 bases and J dropped 1 base, with 12 bases sitting between them. Germline-derived CDR1 and CDR2 are MNHNY and SVGAGI (reference sequence). There are 14 residues in the CDR3. CDR3 in DNA: TGTGCCAGCAGCGGGGACTCGGATAACTATGGCTACACCTTC. This codes for CASSGDSDNYGYTF.

This clone was detected only once. V gene TRBV19 combines with J gene TRBJ1-5; a weak D match, TRBD1 (6 bases). CDR3 length: 14 amino acids. The V and J ends lost 7 bases and 4 bases respectively, with 14 bases between them. Germline V CDR1 and CDR2: LNHDA, SQIVND (reference sequence). CDR3 region: CASNSQGLNQPQHF. Written as DNA, the CDR3 is TGTGCCAGTAACAGCCAGGGGTTAAATCAGCCCCAGCATTTT.

The chain links TRBV7-3 to TRBJ2-1; 7 nucleotides agree with TRBD2. Per germline, CDR1 SGHTA and CDR2 FQGTGA. The CDR3 consists of 16 residues. Unmatched junction bases numbered 7, after V lost 5 bases and J lost 0 bases. The DNA of the CDR3 is TGTGCCAGCAGCACGCGCGGGGGAAGCTCCTACAATGAGCAGTTCTTC. This sequence encodes CASSTRGGSSYNEQFF. Full variable domain (remainder filled in from reference TRBV7-3 and TRBJ2-1): GAGVSQTPSNKVTEKGKYVELRCDPISGHTALYWYRQSLGQGPEFLIYFQGTGAADDSGLPNDRFFAVRPEGSVSTLKIQRTERGDSAVYLCASSTRGGSSYNEQFFGPGTRLTVL.

The CDR3 region has the DNA TGTGCCAGCAGCGTAGTAGCTAGTCCCACAGATACGCAGTATTTT. The encoded protein is CASSVVASPTDTQYF. The chain links TRBV9 to TRBJ2-3; no clear D gene. CDR3 length equals 15 residues. V dropped 0 bases and J dropped 2 bases, with 10 bases sitting between them. Looked up from germline, CDR1 is SGDLS and CDR2 is YYNGEE.

V gene TRBV6-4 combines with J gene TRBJ2-1; D perhaps matches TRBD2 (5 bases). The germline CDR1 and CDR2 sequences are MRHNA and SNTAGT. The CDR3 is made up of 14 amino acids. The V and J ends lost 5 bases and 4 bases respectively, with 12 bases between them. CDR3 in DNA: TGTGCCAGCAGTCGTGGCGGGCAATACAATGAGCAGTTCTTC. Its translation: CASSRGGQYNEQFF.

The chain is built from TRBV7-9 and TRBJ1-3; the D is unclear. The V and J ends lost 5 bases and 1 base respectively, with 6 bases between them. The CDR3 loop spans 13 amino acids. The germline gives CDR1 SEHNR, CDR2 FQNEAQ (reference sequence). DNA for the CDR3: TGTGCCAGCAGCCTCGGGTCTGGAAACACCATATATTTT. The encoded protein is CASSLGSGNTIYF.

The chain links TRBV2 to TRBJ1-1, with 8 bases that match TRBD1. The CDR3 covers 15 residues. J gave up 1 base and V 4 bases, and 5 bases lay outside the gene matches. The germline gives CDR1 SNHLY, CDR2 FYNNEI. The CDR3: CASSARTGSNTEAFF. CDR3 in DNA: TGTGCCAGCAGTGCCCGGACAGGGTCGAACACTGAAGCTTTCTTT.

This sequence joins TRBV12-5 and TRBJ1-1; 9 positions match TRBD1. The V gene end was trimmed by 6 bases and the J gene end by 5 bases; junction bases not matched to a gene: 10. CDR3 length: 15 amino acids. From germline, CDR1 is LGHNT and CDR2 FRNRAP. CDR3 nucleotide sequence: TGTGCTAGTGGCCCCTCAGGGACAGGGAGGACTGAAGCTTTCTTT. This translates into CASGPSGTGRTEAFF.

This sequence joins TRBV5-5 and TRBJ1-5; a weak D match, TRBD1 (6 bases). V was shortened by 1 base and J by 5 bases, with 10 bases between the two germline ends. Germline V CDR1 and CDR2: SGHKS, YYEKEE (reference sequence). The CDR3 sequence is 14 residues long. The CDR3 coding sequence is TGTGCCAGCAGCTTGTTTTCAGGGGATCAGCCCCAGCATTTT. It is translated as CASSLFSGDQPQHF.

The chain joins TRBV6-5 to TRBJ2-1, with D possibly being TRBD1 (6 bases). CDR1 is MNHEY and CDR2 is SVGAGI in the germline V gene. V shed 5 bases and J shed 5 bases, with 10 bases lying between them. The CDR3 runs 13 residues. The CDR3 sequence is CASSRDTNNEQFF. The CDR3 region has the DNA TGTGCCAGCAGTAGGGACACTAACAATGAGCAGTTCTTC.

Regarding this clone: Other DNA sequences of this sample code for an identical CDR3. This chain links TRBV30 with TRBJ2-5; D is perhaps TRBD2 (6 bases). The CDR3 consists of 12 residues. V was clipped by 4 bases and J by 1 base, with 7 bases between them. Germline CDR1 reads GTSNPN; CDR2 reads SVGIG (reference sequence). CDR3 bases: TGTGCCTGGAATAGCGGCCAAGAGACCCAGTACTTC. It encodes CAWNSGQETQYF.

The genes are TRBV7-2 and TRBJ1-5, with 7 bases aligning to TRBD1. Germline CDR1 reads SGHTA; CDR2 reads FQGNSA. V was clipped by 5 bases and J by 4 bases; unmatched bases: 8. The CDR3 is 15 amino acids. CDR3 residues: CASSPQGLGNQPQHF. The CDR3 region has the DNA TGTGCCAGCAGCCCACAGGGGCTTGGGAATCAGCCCCAGCATTTT.

The chain uses TRBV14 and TRBJ2-3; D is unresolved. Trimming removed 1 base at V and 4 bases at J, with 6 bases between. This CDR3 region has 13 residues. Germline CDR1 reads SGHDN; CDR2 reads FVKESK. CDR3 protein: CASSQGSADTQYF. CDR3 sequence (DNA): TGTGCCAGCAGCCAAGGGTCGGCAGATACGCAGTATTTT.

This chain connects TRBV4-2 to TRBJ2-1; 10 nucleotides line up with TRBD2. CDR3 length: 16 residues. Germline CDR1 reads LGHNA; CDR2 reads YNFKEQ. J lost 6 bases, V lost 0 bases, and 5 bases had no gene match. The CDR3, as DNA: TGTGCCAGCAGCCAAGATAACAGCGGGGGGGCCAATGAGCAGTTCTTC. It specifies CASSQDNSGGANEQFF.

This chain joins TRBV30 and TRBJ2-5; tentative D call: TRBD2 (5 bases). CDR1 and CDR2 from the germline V gene are GTSNPN and SVGIG (reference sequence). This CDR3 has 13 residues. V dropped 0 bases and J dropped 4 bases, with 9 bases sitting between them. The CDR3, as DNA: TGTGCCTGGAGTGTGTCCAGCGGAGAGACCCAGTACTTC. The encoded protein is CAWSVSSGETQYF.

The genes are TRBV25-1 and TRBJ1-1, with 8 bases that match TRBD1. V shed 2 bases and J 10 bases; nucleotides not matched to a gene: 12. The CDR3 has 15 amino acids. The germline V gene has CDR1 MGHDK and CDR2 SYGVNS. CDR3 protein: CASSEQGAPRAGAFF. The CDR3, as DNA: TGTGCCAGCAGTGAACAGGGGGCCCCCAGGGCGGGAGCTTTCTTT.

The rearrangement links TRBV5-1 to TRBJ1-2; D gene uncertain. Trimming took off 4 bases at V and 2 bases at J, with 12 bases between the two ends. Germline CDR1 reads SGHRS; CDR2 reads YFSETQ. The CDR3 runs to 14 residues. The CDR3: CASSLEGRNYGYTF. The CDR3 DNA reads TGCGCCAGCAGCCTAGAGGGCCGAAACTATGGCTACACCTTC.

The V gene is TRBV19, the J gene TRBJ2-1; D not resolved. The V gene's germline CDR1 is LNHDA and CDR2 SQIVND (reference sequence). The V end lost 7 bases, the J end lost 0 bases, and 19 bases lay between the germline ends. The CDR3 covers 17 residues. CDR3 region: CASIGSPSLISYNEQFF. In DNA, the CDR3 is TGTGCCAGTATAGGTAGCCCCTCCTTGATCTCCTACAATGAGCAGTTCTTC.

The J gene is TRBJ2-2, the V gene TRBV7-9; 10 bases are shared with TRBD2. The CDR3 has 17 amino acids. J was trimmed by 3 bases and V by 2 bases; bases with no gene match: 6. CDR1 and CDR2 from the germline V gene are SEHNR and FQNEAQ (reference sequence). CDR3 coding DNA: TGTGCCAGCAGCTTAAGAAGCGGGGGGGCGGACACCGGGGAGCTGTTTTTT. Its protein is CASSLRSGGADTGELFF. Supplemented by reference TRBV7-9 and TRBJ2-2, the full variable domain reads DTGVSQNPRHKITKRGQNVTFRCDPISEHNRLYWYRQTLGQGPEFLTYFQNEAQLEKSRLLSDRFSAERPKGSFSTLEIQRTEQGDSAMYLCASSLRSGGADTGELFFGEGSRLTVL.

This clone was counted a single time. V usage is TRBV15 and J usage is TRBJ1-5; D is perhaps TRBD1 (6 bases). Germline V gene lookup returns CDR1 LNHNV and CDR2 YYDKDF (reference sequence). The CDR3 is 14 amino acids. V lost 1 base, J lost 2 bases, and 6 bases lay in between. The CDR3 loop reads CATSRGQGNQPQHF. For the CDR3, the DNA is TGTGCCACCAGCAGAGGACAGGGCAATCAGCCCCAGCATTTT.

The rearrangement uses TRBV6-5 and TRBJ2-5; D is unresolved. V shed 4 bases and J shed 1 base, with 16 bases lying between them. Germline CDR1 MNHEY, CDR2 SVGAGI. The CDR3 sequence is 16 residues long. The CDR3 reads CASSFTGSWVQETQYF. As DNA, the CDR3 is TGTGCCAGCAGTTTCACCGGGTCTTGGGTCCAAGAGACCCAGTACTTC.

The chain carries TRBV6-5 and TRBJ2-7; TRBD1 is a possible D gene (5 bases). The germline V and J ends were trimmed by 2 bases and 2 bases, with 16 bases remaining between them. Per the germline V gene, CDR1 is MNHEY and CDR2 is SVGAGI. The CDR3 runs to 16 residues. The CDR3 bases are TGTGCCAGCAGTTACGCAGGGCAGACCCCCACCTACGAGCAGTACTTC. This codes for CASSYAGQTPTYEQYF.

V gene TRBV11-2 combines with J gene TRBJ2-7; D gene uncertain. The V end lost 1 base, the J end lost 1 base, and 8 bases lay between the germline ends. The CDR3 runs to 14 residues. The germline CDR1 and CDR2 sequences are SGHAT and FQNNGV. CDR3 coding DNA: TGTGCCAGCAGCTTAGTATCACGGTCCTACGAGCAGTACTTC. Protein: CASSLVSRSYEQYF.